Following are 18 T cell receptor beta chains from one sample sequenced in a study of identical twins. TCRdb fed the 5' RACE reads into MiXCR, producing one record per CDR3 protein. Counted here are about 450,000 distinct CDR3 sequences, less than 20% occurring once; the ten biggest clones make up more than 10%. The sequenced sample consisted of naive T cells sorted from blood. The receptors shown here come from a man in his forties or fifties in good health.

The chain combines TRBV20-1 with TRBJ2-4; D might be TRBD1 or TRBD2, each matching 5 bases. The CDR3 length is 12 residues. Germline V gene lookup returns CDR1 DFQATT and CDR2 SNEGSKA (reference sequence). Trimming left V 5 bases short and J 11 bases short, with 16 bases between. CDR3 DNA: TGCAGTGCTCCGCAGTTGGGGGATCTTCAGTACTTC. It is translated as CSAPQLGDLQYF.

CDR3 sequence (DNA): TGCGCCAGCAGCTCGGCACAGGCCAGCTCCTACAATGAGCAGTTCTTC. Its protein is CASSSAQASSYNEQFF. This chain connects TRBV5-1 to TRBJ2-1; TRBD1 is a possible D gene (5 bases). Germline assignment: CDR1 SGHRS and CDR2 YFSETQ. Trimming cost V 3 bases and J 0 bases, with 13 bases left between them. The CDR3 contains 16 residues.

This sequence joins TRBV10-3 and TRBJ2-1; D tentatively reads TRBD1 or TRBD2 (5 bases each). CDR1 is ENHRY, CDR2 SYGVKD, per germline. V lost 1 base, J lost 10 bases, and 14 bases lay in between. The CDR3 extends over 14 amino acids. DNA of the CDR3: TGTGCCATCAGTGAGTTCGGGACGAGCGGCGAGCAGTTCTTC. Protein: CAISEFGTSGEQFF.

This clonotype was observed a few times. The chain has TRBV19 and TRBJ1-2; maybe TRBD1 (5 bases). V lost 5 bases, J lost 4 bases, and 14 bases lay in between. From germline, CDR1 is LNHDA and CDR2 SQIVND (reference sequence). This CDR3 is built from 14 residues. This chain's CDR3 is CASSPRGEAYGYTF. CDR3 sequence (DNA): TGTGCCAGTAGTCCCCGAGGGGAAGCCTATGGCTACACCTTC. Full variable domain (outside the CDR3, taken from reference TRBV19 and TRBJ1-2): DGGITQSPKYLFRKEGQNVTLSCEQNLNHDAMYWYRQDPGQGLRLIYYSQIVNDFQKGDIAEGYSVSREKKESFPLTVTSAQKNPTAFYLCASSPRGEAYGYTFGSGTRLTVV.

This chain connects TRBV11-2 to TRBJ2-1; a weak D match, TRBD2 (6 bases). The V end was cut by 1 base, the J end by 0 bases, with 10 bases between. The CDR3 sequence is 16 residues long. Germline CDR1 reads SGHAT; CDR2 reads FQNNGV. DNA for the CDR3: TGTGCCAGCAGCTTAGTGCGGGGTCCCTCCTACAATGAGCAGTTCTTC. This translates into CASSLVRGPSYNEQFF.

The chain has TRBV7-9 and TRBJ1-1; D is perhaps TRBD1 (6 bases). In germline, CDR1 is SEHNR, CDR2 FQNEAQ (reference sequence). Between the trimmed V and J ends, which lost 5 bases and 4 bases, there was a span of 11 bases. This CDR3 region has 13 residues. The CDR3 spells CASSPLDSTEAFF. The CDR3 DNA follows: TGTGCCAGCAGCCCCCTGGACAGCACTGAAGCTTTCTTT.

This rearrangement joins TRBV27 to TRBJ1-2; TRBD1 aligns across 8 bases. CDR1 and CDR2 (germline): MNHEY, SMNVEV (reference sequence). CDR3 length: 13 residues. The V segment lost 6 bases and the J segment 3 bases; nucleotides outside the gene matches: 3. The DNA of the CDR3 is TGTGCCAGCAGACCGGACAGGGACTATGGCTACACCTTC. Amino acid sequence: CASRPDRDYGYTF.

This clonotype was counted ten times or more. The chain employs TRBV7-2 and TRBJ2-7; D remains ambiguous. CDR1 and CDR2 from the germline V gene are SGHTA and FQGNSA. The CDR3 contains 16 residues. The V and J ends lost 5 bases and 0 bases respectively, with 17 bases between them. For the CDR3, the DNA is TGTGCCAGCAGCCCCTCCAGGCCTGTTAGCTCCTACGAGCAGTACTTC. Translated: CASSPSRPVSSYEQYF.

V and J are TRBV6-1 and TRBJ2-1; the D gene is possibly TRBD2 (6 bases). The CDR3 loop spans 16 amino acids. Trimming pared 7 bases from V and 0 bases from J, leaving 16 bases between. Per the germline V gene, CDR1 is MNHNS and CDR2 is SASEGT. The CDR3: CASTSDYSNSYNEQFF. CDR3 DNA sequence: TGTGCCAGCACCTCGGACTACTCCAACTCCTACAATGAGCAGTTCTTC.

This clonotype was seen ten or more times. The CDR3 coding sequence is TGCGCCAGCAGCTTGAACCTAGCAAATGAGCAGTTCTTC. It yields the protein CASSLNLANEQFF. The chain uses TRBV5-1 and TRBJ2-1, with D perhaps matching TRBD2 (5 bases). CDR3 length: 13 amino acids. Germline loops: CDR1 SGHRS, CDR2 YFSETQ. Trimming took off 1 base at V and 7 bases at J, with 9 bases between the two ends.

The sample holds many counts of this clonotype. The chain combines TRBV4-1 with TRBJ2-7; a weak D match, TRBD1 (5 bases). The V end was cut by 4 bases, the J end by 5 bases, with 18 bases between. CDR3 length: 15 amino acids. From germline, CDR1 is MGHRA and CDR2 YSYEKL. DNA of the CDR3: TGCGCCAGCAGCCGGGATTTGACAGTAACCCACGAGCAGTACTTC. Its protein product is CASSRDLTVTHEQYF.

This clonotype occurred many times. The V gene is TRBV4-2, the J gene TRBJ2-1, with TRBD1 matching 10 bases. Germline V lookup: CDR1 LGHNA, CDR2 YNFKEQ. J gave up 0 bases and V 3 bases, and 5 bases lay outside the gene matches. The CDR3 loop spans 17 amino acids. The DNA of the CDR3 is TGTGCCAGCAGCCAGCGGACAGGGGGAAGCTCCTACAATGAGCAGTTCTTC. It codes for CASSQRTGGSSYNEQFF.

The V gene is TRBV5-5, the J gene TRBJ2-2; a possible D gene is TRBD2 (5 bases). Trimming pared 4 bases from V and 5 bases from J, leaving 15 bases between. CDR1 and CDR2 from the germline V gene are SGHKS and YYEKEE (reference sequence). The CDR3 is 15 residues long. CDR3 protein: CASSIGRTSTGELFF. The CDR3, as DNA: TGTGCCAGCAGCATAGGACGGACTTCGACCGGGGAGCTGTTTTTT.

This clonotype showed up just a few times. V and J are TRBV30 and TRBJ2-3; weak D call: TRBD1 (6 bases). This CDR3 has 14 residues. Trimming removed 3 bases from V and 4 bases from J, with 14 bases in between. Germline assignment: CDR1 GTSNPN and CDR2 SVGIG (reference sequence). This chain's CDR3 is CAWRLAGAADTQYF. The CDR3 region has the DNA TGTGCCTGGAGGTTGGCAGGGGCAGCAGATACGCAGTATTTT.

There are many counts of this clonotype. The genes are TRBV6-1 and TRBJ2-7, with D possibly matching TRBD2 (7 bases). V dropped 6 bases and J dropped 4 bases, with 19 bases sitting between them. There are 15 residues in the CDR3. The germline CDR1 and CDR2 sequences are MNHNS and SASEGT. The CDR3 loop reads CASSTPGVGGYEQYF. CDR3 DNA sequence: TGTGCCAGCAGCACCCCAGGGGTCGGGGGGTACGAGCAGTACTTC.

Ten or more counts support this clonotype. The junction differs from germline at one of its ends, possibly a read error. The rearrangement uses TRBV5-1 and TRBJ2-1, with a tentative D call TRBD2 (6 bases). Germline V gene data show CDR1 as SGHRS and CDR2 as YFSETQ. This CDR3 spans 14 amino acids. In DNA, the CDR3 is TGTGCCAGCAGCTTAGGAGGGCCTTACAATGAGCAGTTCTTC. It translates to CASSLGGPYNEQFF. The full variable domain, completed using reference TRBV5-1 and TRBJ2-1, is KAGVTQTPRYLIKTRGQQVTLSCSPISGHRSVSWYQQTPGQGLQFLFEYFSETQRNKGNFPGRFSGRQFSNSRSEMNVSTLELGDSALYLCASSLGGPYNEQFFGPGTRLTVL.

The J gene is TRBJ1-2, the V gene TRBV5-1; D call uncertain. CDR1 is SGHRS and CDR2 is YFSETQ in the germline V gene. V was cut by 0 bases and J by 4 bases, with 16 bases left in between. The CDR3 totals 16 residues. The CDR3 loop is CASSLVGRSLGYGYTF. The CDR3 region has the DNA TGCGCCAGCAGCTTGGTTGGCAGAAGTTTGGGCTATGGCTACACCTTC. The whole variable domain, remainder taken from reference TRBV5-1 and TRBJ1-2, is KAGVTQTPRYLIKTRGQQVTLSCSPISGHRSVSWYQQTPGQGLQFLFEYFSETQRNKGNFPGRFSGRQFSNSRSEMNVSTLELGDSALYLCASSLVGRSLGYGYTFGSGTRLTVV.

The rearrangement joins TRBV4-1 to TRBJ2-2, with D unclear. This CDR3 comprises 15 residues. V dropped 0 bases and J dropped 7 bases, with 12 bases sitting between them. The V gene's germline CDR1 is MGHRA and CDR2 YSYEKL. The CDR3 coding sequence is TGCGCCAGCAGCCAAGACAGGAAGGTCCGCGGGGAGCTGTTTTTT. This translates into CASSQDRKVRGELFF.